This paragraph reports one T cell receptor (beta chain). TCRdb reprocessed the 5' RACE reads and keeps a single row for each CDR3 protein, giving no DNA. The sample holds about 410,000 distinct CDR3 sequences. These data originate in a study of T cells expressing NK-cell markers. About the study: Among the eight sequenced donors, seven tested HCMV-seropositive and one tested seronegative.

This CDR3 spans 14 amino acids. From germline, CDR1 is MNHEY and CDR2 SVGAGI. The receptor was isolated from a woman aged 50 to 60 in good health. The sequenced sample was blood T cells: a sorted CD56 or NKG2C T cell subset, CD4+ or CD8+ T cells, or bulk PBMC T cells (not recorded which). This chain uses TRBV6-5 with TRBJ2-3. The CDR3 here is CASRKNKGTDTQYF.